One and the same sample provided the 9 T cell receptor beta chains below, sequenced in a study of T cell responses to AZD1222 COVID-19 vaccine. The repertoire was sequenced with immunoSEQ multiplex PCR; TCRdb's copy has only in-frame clones and lacks some. The table has about 150,000 clones, roughly 92% seen once. Sequenced here: peripheral blood, sampled 28 days after the second AZD1222 dose. The receptor source for this set is an adult who received the AZD1222 COVID-19 vaccine.

This chain uses TRBV15 with TRBJ1-4; D may be TRBD1 (6 bases). Germline values: CDR1 LNHNV, CDR2 YYDKDF (reference sequence). Trimming removed 1 base at V and 4 bases at J, with 16 bases between. The CDR3 contains 17 residues. The CDR3 region has the DNA TGTGCCACCAGCAGAGCCGGACAGTTACCTTATAATGAAAAACTGTTTTTT. Translating it yields CATSRAGQLPYNEKLFF.

V and J are TRBV11-2 and TRBJ1-6; D gene unclear. Trimming left V 5 bases short and J 0 bases short, with 11 bases between. CDR3 length: 16 residues. CDR1 and CDR2 (germline): SGHAT, FQNNGV. The CDR3 nucleotides are TGTGCCAGCAGCCCCCGGGAGAGCTCCTATAATTCACCCCTCCACTTT. It yields the protein CASSPRESSYNSPLHF. The entire variable domain, with the rest obtained from reference TRBV11-2 and TRBJ1-6, is as follows: EAGVAQSPRYKIIEKRQSVAFWCNPISGHATLYWYQQILGQGPKLLIQFQNNGVVDDSQLPKDRFSAERLKGVDSTLKIQPAKLEDSAVYLCASSPRESSYNSPLHFGNGTRLTVT.

The chain is built from TRBV19 and TRBJ1-5; the D is unclear. The CDR3 is 15 amino acids. The V gene's germline CDR1 is LNHDA and CDR2 SQIVND (reference sequence). V was clipped by 2 bases and J by 2 bases, with 10 bases between them. CDR3 sequence reads: CASSITGLGNQPQHF. In DNA, the CDR3 is TGTGCCAGTAGTATAACGGGCCTTGGCAATCAGCCCCAGCATTTT.

The chain joins TRBV7-6 to TRBJ1-2, with D unresolved. Trimming took off 1 base at V and 0 bases at J, with 15 bases between the two ends. This CDR3 is 17 amino acids long. Per the germline V gene, CDR1 is SGHVS and CDR2 is FNYEAQ. This CDR3 is CASSLGAAGGTNYGYTF. The CDR3, as DNA: TGTGCCAGCAGCTTAGGGGCCGCGGGTGGTACTAACTATGGCTACACCTTC.

The rearrangement joins TRBV7-2 to TRBJ2-1, with D tentatively TRBD1 (6 bases). The length of the CDR3 is 15 residues. CDR1 is SGHTA, CDR2 FQGNSA, per germline. V gave up 4 bases and J gave up 0 bases, with 10 bases separating them. CDR3 sequence (DNA): TGTGCCAGCAGCTCCAAGACAGGCTCCTACAATGAGCAGTTCTTC. Its protein product is CASSSKTGSYNEQFF.

The table lists this clone with a count of one. The rearrangement uses TRBV14 and TRBJ1-2, with no clear D. CDR1 and CDR2 from the germline V gene are SGHDN and FVKESK. The V and J ends lost 2 bases and 13 bases respectively, with 14 bases between them. This CDR3 has 12 amino acids. This CDR3 is CASSQLTVAATF. In DNA form, the CDR3 reads TGTGCCAGCAGCCAACTTACAGTCGCTGCCACCTTC.

The chain is built from TRBV5-1 and TRBJ1-1, with 10 nucleotides matching TRBD1. Trimming at V came to 6 bases and at J to 1 base, leaving 12 bases not matched to a gene. This CDR3 has 17 residues. The germline CDR1 and CDR2 sequences are SGHRS and YFSETQ. The CDR3, as DNA: TGCGCCAGCACCCTTTCGAAGACAGGGGGCGGGAACACTGAAGCTTTCTTT. It codes for CASTLSKTGGGNTEAFF.

This chain joins TRBV6-6 and TRBJ1-1; D is possibly TRBD1 (5 bases). The germline CDR1 and CDR2 sequences are MNHNY and SVGAGI (reference sequence). Trimming took 7 bases from V and 7 from J, leaving 10 bases between them. The CDR3 length is 11 residues. The CDR3 reads CASTTALEAFF. The CDR3 DNA reads TGTGCCAGCACGACAGCACTTGAAGCTTTCTTT.

This clone was detected a few times. V is TRBV29-1 and J is TRBJ1-3; tentative D call: TRBD1 (6 bases). The CDR3 covers 14 residues. V gave up 3 bases and J gave up 7 bases, with 16 bases separating them. Looked up from germline, CDR1 is SQVTM and CDR2 is ANQGSEA. CDR3 loop: CSVEGTPTRNTIYF. In nucleotides, the CDR3 is TGCAGCGTTGAGGGGACACCTACAAGGAACACCATATATTTT.